The entry below describes one TCR beta chain. The antigen is unknown. Measured with immunoSEQ multiplex PCR; TCRdb has only the in-frame clones, and not every one. The repertoire holds some 72,000 clones, with 80% to 95% as singletons. The source of the sample is a study of OX40 agonist ivuxolimab in advanced cancers. The wider study: Dose-escalation patients' cancers were hepatocellular carcinoma, melanoma, renal cell or head and neck cancer. Enrollees could have had prior anti-PD-1, anti-PD-L1 or anti-CTLA-4 therapy, which about 40% had received.

Regarding the study as a whole: CD4+ T cells averaged fewer expanded clones than CD8+ T cells.

The CDR3 is 15 amino acids. CDR1 is GTSNPN and CDR2 is SVGIG in the germline V gene (reference sequence). V lost 1 base, J lost 4 bases, and 7 bases stayed unmatched. V is TRBV30 and J is TRBJ1-5; 7 bases line up with TRBD1. Material: CD4+ or CD8+ T cells sorted from blood, obtained in a trial of the OX40 agonist ivuxolimab. This clonotype was sampled from an adult with an advanced solid tumor such as melanoma, head and neck, liver or kidney cancer. The CDR3: CAWSADQGVNQPQHF. The CDR3 DNA follows: TGTGCCTGGAGTGCGGACCAGGGGGTAAATCAGCCCCAGCATTTT.